A single sample gave rise to the 14 T cell receptor beta chains below, sequenced in a study of cytomegalovirus exposure and HLA in healthy donors. Only in-frame clones appear in the TCRdb table, and some are missing; sequencing was by immunoSEQ multiplex PCR. This sample has some 170,000 clones, with approximately 87% found just once. The sample was PBMCs. These receptors all stem from a woman between 25 and 40 years old in good health and CMV-seronegative.

The chain has TRBV5-1 and TRBJ2-7, with a possible D match to TRBD2 (5 bases). The CDR3 sequence is 16 residues long. Trimming pared 2 bases from V and 4 bases from J, leaving 19 bases between. Germline CDR1 reads SGHRS; CDR2 reads YFSETQ. The CDR3 sequence: CASSFGPRGQRYEQYF. CDR3 DNA: TGCGCCAGCAGCTTCGGTCCACGCGGGCAACGGTACGAGCAGTACTTC.

This sequence joins TRBV7-3 and TRBJ2-1; 8 bases map to TRBD2. The CDR3 length is 15 residues. Germline trimming cut 5 bases from V and 6 bases from J; bases unmatched to any gene: 9. Germline assignment: CDR1 SGHTA and CDR2 FQGTGA. CDR3 in amino acids: CASSVRAGVFNEQFF. Here the CDR3 DNA reads TGTGCCAGCAGCGTTCGAGCGGGAGTCTTCAATGAGCAGTTCTTC.

The chain employs TRBV25-1 and TRBJ2-3; D may be TRBD2 (6 bases). CDR1 and CDR2 (germline): MGHDK, SYGVNS. Deletions cut 0 bases from V and 4 bases from J, with 14 bases between. CDR3 length: 16 amino acids. CDR3 DNA: TGTGCCAGCAGTGAATACGTTGGAGGGGCCCCAGATACGCAGTATTTT. It specifies CASSEYVGGAPDTQYF.

The J gene is TRBJ2-1, the V gene TRBV2; TRBD2 aligns across 7 bases. V was pared by 6 bases and J by 6 bases, with 8 bases of the junction left unmatched. The CDR3 contains 14 residues. Germline CDR1 reads SNHLY; CDR2 reads FYNNEI. This CDR3 is CASRTIGLVNEQFF. In DNA, the CDR3 is TGTGCCAGCAGAACCATCGGACTAGTCAATGAGCAGTTCTTC.

This chain connects TRBV7-2 to TRBJ2-7; TRBD2 is a possible D gene (6 bases). Germline V gene sequence: CDR1 SGHTA, CDR2 FQGNSA. This CDR3 is 14 amino acids long. Between the trimmed V and J ends, which lost 1 base and 4 bases, there was a span of 11 bases. This CDR3 is CASSLGGLLYEQYF. CDR3 nucleotides: TGTGCCAGCAGCTTAGGGGGACTCTTATACGAGCAGTACTTC.

CDR3 coding DNA: TGTGCCAGCAGCTTAGACGATCGCGGTCCAGGCCATCAGCCCCAGCATTTT. Protein: CASSLDDRGPGHQPQHF. This rearrangement joins TRBV7-6 to TRBJ1-5; D is undetermined. The germline CDR1 and CDR2 sequences are SGHVS and FNYEAQ. The V and J ends lost 1 base and 5 bases respectively, with 18 bases between them. This CDR3 has 17 amino acids.

The genes are TRBV27 and TRBJ1-2, with unresolved D. This CDR3 spans 13 amino acids. The germline gives CDR1 MNHEY, CDR2 SMNVEV (reference sequence). Trimming removed 6 bases from V and 8 bases from J, with 16 bases in between. The CDR3 DNA reads as TGTGCCAGCAGCCAGAGACAAGGTGCCGGCTACACCTTC. Translation: CASSQRQGAGYTF.

The V and J genes are TRBV4-1 and TRBJ1-1; D is unclear. CDR1 is MGHRA and CDR2 is YSYEKL in the germline V gene. This CDR3 spans 14 amino acids. The V and J ends lost 0 bases and 1 base respectively, with 6 bases between them. CDR3 sequence (DNA): TGCGCCAGCAGCCAAGAGACAACGAACACTGAAGCTTTCTTT. Translating gives CASSQETTNTEAFF.

V gene TRBV29-1 combines with J gene TRBJ2-3; the match to TRBD2 covers 7 bases. The CDR3 has 12 amino acids. In germline, CDR1 is SQVTM, CDR2 ANQGSEA. Trimming at V came to 7 bases and at J to 0 bases, leaving 1 base not matched to a gene. CDR3 residues: CSARESTDTQYF. DNA for the CDR3: TGCAGCGCGCGGGAGAGCACAGATACGCAGTATTTT.

The chain couples TRBV6-5 to TRBJ2-2; D unclear. V shed 6 bases and J shed 4 bases, with 6 bases lying between them. CDR1 MNHEY and CDR2 SVGAGI come from the germline V gene. This CDR3 has 12 amino acids. CDR3 in amino acids: CASRPLTGELFF. The CDR3 DNA reads TGTGCCAGCAGGCCTCTCACCGGGGAGCTGTTTTTT.

This sequence joins TRBV19 and TRBJ2-3; no clear D. Germline V lookup: CDR1 LNHDA, CDR2 SQIVND (reference sequence). This CDR3 region has 18 residues. The V gene lost 4 bases and the J gene lost 6 bases, with 26 bases spanning the gap. The CDR3 protein is CASSTIISPARRSDTQYF. For the CDR3, the DNA is TGTGCCAGTAGTACCATAATCAGCCCGGCCCGCCGAAGTGATACGCAGTATTTT.

Only one count was recorded for this clone. This rearrangement joins TRBV30 to TRBJ1-4; D possibly corresponds to TRBD1 (5 bases). Germline loops: CDR1 GTSNPN, CDR2 SVGIG (reference sequence). The length of the CDR3 is 11 residues. The V gene lost 6 bases and the J gene lost 11 bases, with 13 bases spanning the gap. The CDR3 coding sequence is TGTGCCTGTAATCAGGGAGGGAAACTGTTTTTT. This sequence encodes CACNQGGKLFF.

The J gene is TRBJ2-3, the V gene TRBV27; 10 nucleotides match TRBD2. The CDR3 runs to 22 residues. In germline, CDR1 is MNHEY, CDR2 SMNVEV (reference sequence). The ends lost 1 base at V and 0 bases at J; junction bases unmatched: 19. The CDR3 nucleotides are TGTGCCAGCAGTTTATTTATCCCGCTAGCGGGAGACCACTCGACTAGCACAGATACGCAGTATTTT. Translated, it gives CASSLFIPLAGDHSTSTDTQYF.

The sample holds a few counts of this clone. V is TRBV11-2 and J is TRBJ2-6; D gene ambiguous. Germline CDR1 reads SGHAT; CDR2 reads FQNNGV. This CDR3 has 12 amino acids. Trimming took 5 bases from V and 13 from J, leaving 12 bases between them. The CDR3 region has the DNA TGTGCCAGCAGCCTCCCCGTCGGGGTCCTGACTTTC. This translates into CASSLPVGVLTF.